The 5 T cell receptor beta chains listed next were all sequenced from one sample in a study of cytomegalovirus exposure and HLA in healthy donors. 60 Vbeta and 13 Jbeta primers were used in PCR. Clones were sequenced by immunoSEQ multiplex PCR, and TCRdb holds only the in-frame ones, with some missing. This sample yields approximately 100,000 clones, of which around 80% are seen a single time; approximately 3% belongs to the top ten. The specimen sequenced was PBMCs. The receptors here all came from a woman aged 40-49 years in good health and CMV-seronegative.

There are a few counts of this clone. The chain is built from TRBV5-8 and TRBJ2-3; 7 nucleotides match TRBD2. Germline assignment: CDR1 SGHTS and CDR2 YDEGEE. V trimming: 10 bases; J trimming: 0 bases; junction bases outside the gene matches: 20. This CDR3 has 18 residues. In nucleotides, the CDR3 is TGTGCCGGAAGAGGGGCAGCACCGTGGCGGGGGAGCACAGATACGCAGTATTTT. It translates to CAGRGAAPWRGSTDTQYF.

Concerning this clone: At one end the junction does not follow the germline gene, possibly because of a read error. The chain joins TRBV7-9 to TRBJ2-7; the D gene is possibly TRBD1 (5 bases). Per germline, CDR1 SEHNR and CDR2 FQNEAQ (reference sequence). CDR3 length: 18 amino acids. CDR3 in amino acids: CSSSLTPFDREFSYEQYF. In DNA, the CDR3 is TGTTCCAGCAGTTTAACCCCTTTTGACAGAGAGTTCTCCTACGAGCAGTACTTC.

The gene calls are TRBV6-5 and TRBJ2-5; 12 bases align to TRBD2. Germline V gene lookup returns CDR1 MNHEY and CDR2 SVGAGI. Trimming at V came to 10 bases and at J to 3 bases, leaving 9 bases not matched to a gene. The CDR3 sequence is 15 residues long. CDR3 sequence: CATEGLAGGEETQYF. The DNA of the CDR3 is TGTGCCACCGAGGGGCTAGCGGGAGGGGAAGAGACCCAGTACTTC.

This clone was seen only a few times. The chain recombines TRBV18 with TRBJ1-6; 8 bases match TRBD1. Germline V gives CDR1 KGHSH, CDR2 LQKENI. The CDR3 is made up of 14 amino acids. The V segment lost 3 bases and the J segment 5 bases; nucleotides outside the gene matches: 0. This chain's CDR3 is CASSPTGDNSPLHF. The CDR3 bases are TGTGCCAGCTCACCGACAGGGGATAATTCACCCCTCCACTTT.

In its sample, this clone was seen a few times. CDR3 sequence: CASRQTSGEPYEQYF. The CDR3 DNA follows: TGTGCCAGCAGGCAAACTAGCGGGGAGCCCTACGAGCAGTACTTC. The V gene is TRBV7-2, the J gene TRBJ2-7; 10 bases are shared with TRBD2. Germline V gene sequence: CDR1 SGHTA, CDR2 FQGNSA. The J segment lost 2 bases and the V segment lost 6 bases, leaving 7 bases of the junction unmatched. The CDR3 is 15 amino acids.